This is a list of T cell receptor beta chains from one sample in a study of response to subunit inactivated influenza vaccine. TCRdb analysed the RT-PCR reads with MiXCR anew, one entry per CDR3 protein. The table has 500,000 to 750,000 distinct CDR3 sequences, 12% to 15% seen once. The source was PBMCs from blood, collected 12 days after vaccination. The receptors were gathered from a man in his forties or fifties who received an inactivated influenza vaccine. Both conserved end residues are part of each CDR3. Each record gives: J gene, V gene, clone size, CDR3 length, D gene, CDR3 DNA, CDR3 protein. The D gene is left open where the match is weak. Expanded clones get a size class; other rows say once, few or many, or leave the size out.

J gene: TRBJ2-3
V gene: TRBV7-8
clone size: few
CDR3 length: 15
D gene: TRBD2
CDR3 DNA: TGTGCCAGCAGACGGACTAGCGGGGCGACAGATACGCAGTATTTT
CDR3 protein: CASRRTSGATDTQYF

J gene: TRBJ2-1
V gene: TRBV10-3
clone size: .
CDR3 length: 14
D gene: TRBD2
CDR3 DNA: TGTGCCATCACTAGACTAGCGGGGGACAATGAGCAGTTCTTC
CDR3 protein: CAITRLAGDNEQFF

J gene: TRBJ2-1
V gene: TRBV6-2/TRBV6-3
clone size: .
CDR3 length: 16
D gene: .
CDR3 DNA: TGTGCCAGCAGCCCCGTTCGACAGAGCTCCTACAATGAGCAGTTCTTC
CDR3 protein: CASSPVRQSSYNEQFF

J gene: TRBJ2-1
V gene: TRBV6-1
clone size: many
CDR3 length: 16
D gene: TRBD2
CDR3 DNA: TGTGCCAGCAGCCGGACTAGCGGGGGGGCCTACAATGAGCAGTTCTTC
CDR3 protein: CASSRTSGGAYNEQFF

J gene: TRBJ2-7
V gene: TRBV5-6
clone size: .
CDR3 length: 13
D gene: TRBD1
CDR3 DNA: TGTGCCAGCAGCCCAGGACAGGGTAGGGTGCAGTACTTC
CDR3 protein: CASSPGQGRVQYF

J gene: TRBJ1-3
V gene: TRBV10-3
clone size: .
CDR3 length: 15
D gene: .
CDR3 DNA: TGTGCCATCAGTGGGTCCAGGGATTATGGAAACACCATATATTTT
CDR3 protein: CAISGSRDYGNTIYF

J gene: TRBJ2-3
V gene: TRBV5-1
clone size: .
CDR3 length: 14
D gene: .
CDR3 DNA: TGCGCCAGCAGCGTGGCAGACACCACAGATACGCAGTATTTT
CDR3 protein: CASSVADTTDTQYF

J gene: TRBJ2-7
V gene: TRBV10-3
clone size: few
CDR3 length: 13
D gene: .
CDR3 DNA: TGTGCCATCAGTGCGAAGGAAGGGAACGAGCAGTACTTC
CDR3 protein: CAISAKEGNEQYF

J gene: TRBJ2-5
V gene: TRBV20-1
clone size: many
CDR3 length: 13
D gene: .
CDR3 DNA: TGCAGTGCTAGGGGTGGAACATTGGGGACCCAGTACTTC
CDR3 protein: CSARGGTLGTQYF

J gene: TRBJ2-7
V gene: TRBV4-3
clone size: .
CDR3 length: 13
D gene: TRBD2
CDR3 DNA: TGCGCCAGCAGCGTAGGACTAGAATACGAGCAGTACTTC
CDR3 protein: CASSVGLEYEQYF

J gene: TRBJ1-2
V gene: TRBV29-1
clone size: .
CDR3 length: 11
D gene: .
CDR3 DNA: TGCAGCGTTGTGGAGAACTATGGCTACACCTTC
CDR3 protein: CSVVENYGYTF

J gene: TRBJ1-5
V gene: TRBV19
clone size: few
CDR3 length: 15
D gene: TRBD1
CDR3 DNA: TGTGCCAGTAACCTTGGGGGGACAGTCAATCAGCCCCAGCATTTT
CDR3 protein: CASNLGGTVNQPQHF

J gene: TRBJ1-5
V gene: TRBV30
clone size: few
CDR3 length: 13
D gene: .
CDR3 DNA: TGTGCCTGGAGAGCTGATTTCAATCAGCCCCAGCATTTT
CDR3 protein: CAWRADFNQPQHF

J gene: TRBJ2-1
V gene: TRBV20-1
clone size: .
CDR3 length: 11
D gene: TRBD2
CDR3 DNA: TGCAGTGCTAGGCGCGGGGGGGAGCAGTTCTTC
CDR3 protein: CSARRGGEQFF

J gene: TRBJ2-2
V gene: TRBV7-9
clone size: few
CDR3 length: 16
D gene: TRBD1
CDR3 DNA: TGTGCCAGCAGCTTACCGGGACAGGGGGGCACCGGGGAGCTGTTTTTT
CDR3 protein: CASSLPGQGGTGELFF

J gene: TRBJ1-1
V gene: TRBV14
clone size: many
CDR3 length: 12
D gene: .
CDR3 DNA: TGTGCCAGCAGACATCTGGGGACTGAAGCTTTCTTT
CDR3 protein: CASRHLGTEAFF

J gene: TRBJ2-5
V gene: TRBV6-1
clone size: few
CDR3 length: 15
D gene: .
CDR3 DNA: TGTGCCAGCAGCCGAGGACTCAAGAGAGGAGAGACCCAGTACTTC
CDR3 protein: CASSRGLKRGETQYF

J gene: TRBJ1-1
V gene: TRBV11-2
clone size: few
CDR3 length: 17
D gene: .
CDR3 DNA: TGTGCCAGCAGCTTAGAATCATCGTGGCAGGTGAACACTGAAGCTTTCTTT
CDR3 protein: CASSLESSWQVNTEAFF